A selection of T cell receptor beta chains follows, all from one sample in a study of CD8+CD57+ T cells in acquired aplastic anemia. TCRdb processed the reads anew with MiXCR; each CDR3 protein has one entry. The table shows some 200,000 distinct CDR3 sequences, with about 60% occurring only once. The specimen sequenced was sorted CD4+, CD8+, or CD8+CD57+ T cells (not recorded which) from PBMCs. Every receptor here comes from a human donor with aplastic anemia. Both conserved end residues are part of each CDR3. Each record gives: J gene, V gene, CDR3 protein.

TRBJ1-4 | TRBV19 | CASSIGSGEMGKLFF
TRBJ1-1 | TRBV15 | CATSAPRTGGRTEAFF
TRBJ2-5 | TRBV19 | CASRPGQGPETQYF
TRBJ2-1 | TRBV5-1 | CASSLDGQGANEQFF
TRBJ1-6 | TRBV20-1 | CSANKYENNSPLHF
TRBJ1-1 | TRBV10-3 | CAISESPGTEAFF
TRBJ2-1 | TRBV15 | CATSSSRSGQVHEQFF
TRBJ2-7 | TRBV9 | CASSAGTSSYEQYF
TRBJ1-1 | TRBV19 | CASNRGGVWRDTEAFF
TRBJ2-3 | TRBV5-4 | CASSLPSGPTDTQYF
TRBJ2-1 | TRBV15 | CATSRWGAGQEFRDEQFF
TRBJ2-5 | TRBV24-1 | CATSDPQGAPQYF
TRBJ2-7 | TRBV7-9 | CASSLDRVRAREQYF
TRBJ1-5 | TRBV20-1 | CSASAGGNGQPQHF
TRBJ2-5 | TRBV5-5 | CASSRVSLGRVQETQYF
TRBJ1-5 | TRBV19 | CASGDVSNQPQHF
TRBJ2-7 | TRBV6-1 | CASSKLLEIGPYEQYF
TRBJ2-6 | TRBV5-1 | CASSKTATSGANVLTF
TRBJ2-7 | TRBV15 | CATSRRTGGSLGEQYF
TRBJ2-1 | TRBV7-9 | CASSLEGTSYNEQFF
TRBJ2-7 | TRBV19 | CASSARGGPPPYEQYF
TRBJ1-1 | TRBV15 | CATSSVKTEAFF
TRBJ1-2 | TRBV7-3 | CASRSPRGYTF
TRBJ2-7 | TRBV12-3/TRBV12-4 | CASSSIGPFYEQYF
TRBJ2-7 | TRBV2 | CASSLRQNGDEQYF
TRBJ2-7 | TRBV5-1 | CASSWTASYEQYF
TRBJ2-3 | TRBV10-2 | CATRTRLDTQYF
TRBJ2-3 | TRBV2 | CASGPGPQGTQYF
TRBJ2-3 | TRBV10-3 | CAISESMVGTDTQYF
TRBJ2-2 | TRBV30 | CAWRQTNTGELFF
TRBJ2-5 | TRBV5-5 | CASSTDGETQYF
TRBJ2-7 | TRBV24-1 | CATSDSDRDEQYF
TRBJ1-6 | TRBV10-3 | CATGTGGSPLHF
TRBJ1-2 | TRBV5-1 | CASSLAGGGYTF
TRBJ2-2 | TRBV19 | CASTTRHPDRGGIGELFF
TRBJ1-2 | TRBV5-4 | CASSLQTGWNYGYTF
TRBJ2-3 | TRBV24-1 | CATSGGRSTDTQYF
TRBJ2-7 | TRBV7-8 | CASSPLAGAFEQYF
TRBJ1-1 | TRBV9 | CASSPGYTEAFF
TRBJ2-7 | TRBV6-5 | CASSYGMEQYF
TRBJ1-2 | TRBV12-5 | CASSWNRNYGYTF
TRBJ1-2 | TRBV15 | CATSRPTWDTHYGYTF
TRBJ1-2 | TRBV7-9 | CASSSKPTDANYGYTF
TRBJ2-3 | TRBV2 | CASRTTDRGQDTQYF
TRBJ1-1 | TRBV7-2 | CASSLVNRVSEAFF
TRBJ1-2 | TRBV13 | CASSVSSGSGNYGYTF
TRBJ2-1 | TRBV24-1 | CATSRGGSYNEQFF
TRBJ2-5 | TRBV7-9 | CASSRDRDLQDTQYF
TRBJ2-7 | TRBV11-2 | CASSSPHSGGASYEQYF
TRBJ1-6 | TRBV2 | CASSAQGTGRGNSPLHF
TRBJ2-7 | TRBV20-1 | CSAHPPRPDEQYF
TRBJ2-2 | TRBV2 | CASRKGTTNTGELFF
TRBJ2-1 | TRBV20-1 | CSASRGPEQFF
TRBJ1-2 | TRBV29-1 | CSVEGTGVGGYTF
TRBJ1-2 | TRBV29-1 | CSVPRSGPYGYTF
TRBJ1-2 | TRBV7-6 | CASSPRPDNYGYTF